The table lists the clone carrying this T cell receptor (beta chain) with a few counts. No antigen is known for it. Study-level results: Tumor Treg TCRs overlapped most with tumor naive CD4+ cells.

TCRdb used MiXCR to reprocess the 5' RACE reads, holding one entry per CDR3 protein. The sample shows tens of thousands of distinct CDR3 sequences, roughly 28% of them seen only once. Germline assignment: CDR1 DFQATT and CDR2 SNEGSKA (reference sequence). After removal of 6 bases from V and 3 bases from J, the junction contained 6 bases not matched to a gene. The CDR3 runs to 14 residues. This rearrangement joins TRBV20-1 to TRBJ2-2; 8 nucleotides match TRBD1. Specimen: tumor-infiltrating memory CD4+ T cells sorted from the breast tumor. Subset in this sample: memory CD4+ T cells, CD4+CD45RO+CD25-. This TCR derives from a female donor with breast cancer. DNA for the CDR3: TGCAGTGCCAGTTGGACAGGGCACACCGGGGAGCTGTTTTTT. It yields the protein CSASWTGHTGELFF.